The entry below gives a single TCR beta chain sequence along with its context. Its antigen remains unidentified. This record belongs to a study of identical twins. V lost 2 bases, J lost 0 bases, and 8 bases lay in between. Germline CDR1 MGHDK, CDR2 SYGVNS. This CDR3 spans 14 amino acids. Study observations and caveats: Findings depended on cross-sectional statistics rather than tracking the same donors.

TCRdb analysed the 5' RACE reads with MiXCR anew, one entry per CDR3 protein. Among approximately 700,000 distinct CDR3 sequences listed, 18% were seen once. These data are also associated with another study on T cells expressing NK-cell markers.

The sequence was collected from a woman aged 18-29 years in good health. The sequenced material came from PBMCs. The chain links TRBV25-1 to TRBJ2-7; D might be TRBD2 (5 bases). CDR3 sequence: CASSERGNSYEQYF. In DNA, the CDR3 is TGTGCCAGCAGTGAAAGAGGGAACTCCTACGAGCAGTACTTC.